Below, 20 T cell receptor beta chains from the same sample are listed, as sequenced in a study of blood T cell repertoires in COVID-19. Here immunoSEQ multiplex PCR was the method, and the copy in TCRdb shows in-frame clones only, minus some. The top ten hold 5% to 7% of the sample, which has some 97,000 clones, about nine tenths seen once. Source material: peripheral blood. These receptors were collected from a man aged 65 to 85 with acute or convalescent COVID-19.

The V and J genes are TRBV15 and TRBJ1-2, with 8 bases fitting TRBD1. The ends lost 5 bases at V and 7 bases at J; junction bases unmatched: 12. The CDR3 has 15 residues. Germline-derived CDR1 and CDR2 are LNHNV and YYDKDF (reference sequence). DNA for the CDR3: TGTGCCACCAGCGGAGCCGGACAGGGTGCGGGTGGCTACACCTTC. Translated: CATSGAGQGAGGYTF.

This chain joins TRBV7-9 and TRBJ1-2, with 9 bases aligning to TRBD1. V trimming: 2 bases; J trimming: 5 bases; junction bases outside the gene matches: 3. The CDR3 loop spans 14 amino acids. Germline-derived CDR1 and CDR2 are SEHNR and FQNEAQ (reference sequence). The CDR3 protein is CASSLIGTGYGYTF. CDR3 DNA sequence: TGTGCCAGCAGCTTAATTGGGACAGGGTATGGCTACACCTTC.

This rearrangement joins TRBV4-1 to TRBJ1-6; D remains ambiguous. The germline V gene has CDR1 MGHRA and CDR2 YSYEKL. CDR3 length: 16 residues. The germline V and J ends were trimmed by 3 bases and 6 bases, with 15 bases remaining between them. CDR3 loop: CASSHLLVPFNSPLHF. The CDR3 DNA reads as TGCGCCAGCAGCCACTTACTCGTCCCCTTTAATTCACCCCTCCACTTT.

This CDR3 reads CASSQYSNQPQHF. CDR3 coding DNA: TGTGCCAGCAGCCAGTATAGCAATCAGCCCCAGCATTTT. The chain employs TRBV3-1 (or the pseudogene TRBV3-2) and TRBJ1-5; no clear D gene. The CDR3 runs to 13 residues. V lost 3 bases to trimming and J lost 0 bases, with 3 bases between them. CDR1 and CDR2 (germline): LGHDT, YNNKEL (reference sequence).

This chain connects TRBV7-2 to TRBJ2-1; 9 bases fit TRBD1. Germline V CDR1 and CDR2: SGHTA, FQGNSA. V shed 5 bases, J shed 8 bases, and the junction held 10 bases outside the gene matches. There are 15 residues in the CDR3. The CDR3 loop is CASSKGTGLRDEQFF. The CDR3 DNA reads TGTGCCAGCAGCAAAGGGACAGGGCTGAGAGATGAGCAGTTCTTC.

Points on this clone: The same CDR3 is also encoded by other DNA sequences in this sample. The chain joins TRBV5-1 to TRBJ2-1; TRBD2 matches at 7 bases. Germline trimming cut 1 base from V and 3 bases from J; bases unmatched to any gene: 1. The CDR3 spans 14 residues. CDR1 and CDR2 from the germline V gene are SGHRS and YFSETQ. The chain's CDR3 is CASSLSGDYNEQFF. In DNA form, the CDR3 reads TGCGCCAGCAGCTTGAGCGGGGACTACAATGAGCAGTTCTTC.

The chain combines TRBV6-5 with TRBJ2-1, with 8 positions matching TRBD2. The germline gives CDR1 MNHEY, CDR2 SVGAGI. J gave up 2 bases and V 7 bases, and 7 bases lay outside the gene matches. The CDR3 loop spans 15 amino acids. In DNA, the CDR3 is TGTGCCAGCACTTGGCGGGAGGTGGCCTACAATGAGCAGTTCTTC. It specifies CASTWREVAYNEQFF.

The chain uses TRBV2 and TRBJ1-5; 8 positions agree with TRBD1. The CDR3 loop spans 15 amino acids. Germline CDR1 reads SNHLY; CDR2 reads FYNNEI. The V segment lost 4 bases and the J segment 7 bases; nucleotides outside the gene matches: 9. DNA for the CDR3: TGTGCCAGCAGTGCGGCCAGGGGGCAGGGACAGCCCCAGCATTTT. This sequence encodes CASSAARGQGQPQHF.

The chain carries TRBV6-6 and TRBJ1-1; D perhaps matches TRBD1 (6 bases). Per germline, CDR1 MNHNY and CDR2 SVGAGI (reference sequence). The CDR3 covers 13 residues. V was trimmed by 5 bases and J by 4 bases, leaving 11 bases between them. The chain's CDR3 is CASSTQGVTEAFF. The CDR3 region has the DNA TGTGCCAGCAGTACACAGGGAGTCACTGAAGCTTTCTTT.

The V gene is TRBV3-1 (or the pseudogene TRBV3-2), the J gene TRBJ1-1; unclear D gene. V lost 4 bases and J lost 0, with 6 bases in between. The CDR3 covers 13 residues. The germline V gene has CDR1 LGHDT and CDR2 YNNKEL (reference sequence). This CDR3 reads CASSLRLNTEAFF. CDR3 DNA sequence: TGTGCCAGCAGCCTTCGTCTGAACACTGAAGCTTTCTTT.

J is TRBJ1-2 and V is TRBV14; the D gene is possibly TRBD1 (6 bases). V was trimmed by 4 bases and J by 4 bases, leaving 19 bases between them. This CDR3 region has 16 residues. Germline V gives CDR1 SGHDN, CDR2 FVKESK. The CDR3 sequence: CASSLTPSRDTYGYTF. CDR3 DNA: TGTGCCAGCAGCCTAACTCCGTCCCGGGACACCTATGGCTACACCTTC. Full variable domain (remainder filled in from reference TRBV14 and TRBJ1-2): EAGVTQFPSHSVIEKGQTVTLRCDPISGHDNLYWYRRVMGKEIKFLLHFVKESKQDESGMPNNRFLAERTGGTYSTLKVQPAELEDSGVYFCASSLTPSRDTYGYTFGSGTRLTVV.

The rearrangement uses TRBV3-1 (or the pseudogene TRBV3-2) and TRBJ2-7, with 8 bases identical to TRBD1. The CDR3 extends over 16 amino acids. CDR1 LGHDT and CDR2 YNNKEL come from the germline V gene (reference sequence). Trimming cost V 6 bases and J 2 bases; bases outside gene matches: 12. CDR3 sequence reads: CASSLWTGRQAYEQYF. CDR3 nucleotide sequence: TGTGCCAGCAGTCTTTGGACAGGGCGGCAGGCCTACGAGCAGTACTTC.

Written as DNA, the CDR3 is TGTGCCAGCGGACAGACAGTTCTGTGGGGCTACACCTTC. Translating gives CASGQTVLWGYTF. The chain recombines TRBV28 with TRBJ1-2; possibly TRBD1 for D (6 bases). Trimming removed 8 bases at V and 8 bases at J, with 18 bases between. Germline-derived CDR1 and CDR2 are MDHEN and SYDVKM. The CDR3 is made up of 13 amino acids.

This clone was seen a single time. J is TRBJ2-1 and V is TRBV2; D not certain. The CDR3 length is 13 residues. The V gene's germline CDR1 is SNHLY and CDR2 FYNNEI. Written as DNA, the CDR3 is TGTGCTACAGCAATAGACCTCTACAATGAGCAGTTCTTC. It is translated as CATAIDLYNEQFF. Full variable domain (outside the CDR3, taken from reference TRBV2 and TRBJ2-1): EPEVTQTPSHQVTQMGQEVILRCVPISNHLYFYWYRQILGQKVEFLVSFYNNEISEKSEIFDDQFSVERPDGSNFTLKIRSTKLEDSAMYFCATAIDLYNEQFFGPGTRLTVL.

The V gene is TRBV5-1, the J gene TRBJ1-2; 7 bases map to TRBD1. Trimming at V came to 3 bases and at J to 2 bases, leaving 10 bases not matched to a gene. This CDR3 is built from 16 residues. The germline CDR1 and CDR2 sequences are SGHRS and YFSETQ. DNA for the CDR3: TGCGCCAGCAGCTGGGGGCCACAGGGGTGGAACTATGGCTACACCTTC. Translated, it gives CASSWGPQGWNYGYTF.

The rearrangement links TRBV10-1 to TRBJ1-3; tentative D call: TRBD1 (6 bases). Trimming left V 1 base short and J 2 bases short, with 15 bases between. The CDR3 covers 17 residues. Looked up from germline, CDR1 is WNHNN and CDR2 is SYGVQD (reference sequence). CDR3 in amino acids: CASSEWKTGKAGNTIYF. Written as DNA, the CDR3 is TGCGCCAGCAGTGAGTGGAAAACAGGGAAGGCTGGAAACACCATATATTTT.

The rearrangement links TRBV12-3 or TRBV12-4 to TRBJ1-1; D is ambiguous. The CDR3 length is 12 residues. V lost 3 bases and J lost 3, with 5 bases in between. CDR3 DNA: TGTGCCAGCAGTTTTCCGTACACTGAAGCTTTCTTT. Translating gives CASSFPYTEAFF.

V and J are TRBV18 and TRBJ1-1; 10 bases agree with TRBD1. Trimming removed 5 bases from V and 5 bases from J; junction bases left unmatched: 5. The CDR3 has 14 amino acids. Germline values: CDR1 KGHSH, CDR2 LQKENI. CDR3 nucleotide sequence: TGTGCCAGCTCAGGGGGGACAGGGGTGACTGAAGCTTTCTTT. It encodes CASSGGTGVTEAFF.

The CDR3 DNA sequence: TGTGCCAGCAGTCCATCGGGACAGCTGTCCTACGAGCAGTACTTC. Protein sequence: CASSPSGQLSYEQYF. The chain combines TRBV28 with TRBJ2-7; 7 bases align to TRBD1. CDR1 MDHEN and CDR2 SYDVKM come from the germline V gene. The CDR3 spans 15 residues. The V gene end was trimmed by 5 bases and the J gene end by 1 base; junction bases not matched to a gene: 8.

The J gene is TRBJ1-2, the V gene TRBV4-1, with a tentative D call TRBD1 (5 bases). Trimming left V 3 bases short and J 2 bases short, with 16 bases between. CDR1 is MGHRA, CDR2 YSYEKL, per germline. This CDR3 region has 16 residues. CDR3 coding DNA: TGCGCCAGCAGCCAGACGTTCGGGGGACCAAACTATGGCTACACCTTC. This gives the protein CASSQTFGGPNYGYTF.